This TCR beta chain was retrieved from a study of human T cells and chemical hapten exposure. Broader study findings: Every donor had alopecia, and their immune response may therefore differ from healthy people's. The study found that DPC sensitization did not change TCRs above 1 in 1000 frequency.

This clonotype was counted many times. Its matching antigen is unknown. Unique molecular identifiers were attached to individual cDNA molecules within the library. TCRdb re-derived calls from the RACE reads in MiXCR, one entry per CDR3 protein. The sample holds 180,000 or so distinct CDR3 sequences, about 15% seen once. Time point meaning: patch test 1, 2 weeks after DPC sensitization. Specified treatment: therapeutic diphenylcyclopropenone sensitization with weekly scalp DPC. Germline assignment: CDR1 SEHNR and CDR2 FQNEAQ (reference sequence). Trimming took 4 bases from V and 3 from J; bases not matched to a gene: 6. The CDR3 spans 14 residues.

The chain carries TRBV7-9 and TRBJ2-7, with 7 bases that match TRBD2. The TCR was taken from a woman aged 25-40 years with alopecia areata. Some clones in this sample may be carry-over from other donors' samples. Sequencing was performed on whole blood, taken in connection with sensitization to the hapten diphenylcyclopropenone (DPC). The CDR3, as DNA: TGTGCCAGCAGCTCACGGGGGGTCGACTACGAGCAGTACTTC. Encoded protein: CASSSRGVDYEQYF.